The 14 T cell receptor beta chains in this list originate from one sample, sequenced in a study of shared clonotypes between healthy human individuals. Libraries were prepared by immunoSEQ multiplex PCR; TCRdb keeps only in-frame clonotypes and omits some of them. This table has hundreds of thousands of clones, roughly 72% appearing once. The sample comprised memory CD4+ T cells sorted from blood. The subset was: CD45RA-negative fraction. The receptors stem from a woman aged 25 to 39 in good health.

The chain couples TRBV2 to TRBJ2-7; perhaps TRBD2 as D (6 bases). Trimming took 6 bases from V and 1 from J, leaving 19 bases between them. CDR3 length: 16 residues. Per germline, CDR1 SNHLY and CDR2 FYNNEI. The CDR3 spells CASRRGGRSPSYEQYF. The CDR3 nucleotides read TGTGCCAGCAGAAGAGGTGGGAGGTCACCTTCCTACGAGCAGTACTTC.

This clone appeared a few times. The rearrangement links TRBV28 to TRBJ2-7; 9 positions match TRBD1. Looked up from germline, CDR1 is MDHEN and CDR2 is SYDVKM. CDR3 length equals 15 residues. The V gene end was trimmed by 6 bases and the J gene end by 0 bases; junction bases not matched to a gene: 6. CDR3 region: CASRSTGGASYEQYF. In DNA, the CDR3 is TGTGCCAGCAGGTCAACAGGGGGCGCCTCCTACGAGCAGTACTTC. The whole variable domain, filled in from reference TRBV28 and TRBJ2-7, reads DVKVTQSSRYLVKRTGEKVFLECVQDMDHENMFWYRQDPGLGLRLIYFSYDVKMKEKGDIPEGYSVSREKKERFSLILESASTNQTSMYLCASRSTGGASYEQYFGPGTRLTVT.

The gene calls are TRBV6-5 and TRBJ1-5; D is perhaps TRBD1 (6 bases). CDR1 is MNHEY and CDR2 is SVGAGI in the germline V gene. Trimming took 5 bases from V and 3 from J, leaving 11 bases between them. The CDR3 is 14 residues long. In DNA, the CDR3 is TGTGCCAGCAGTCAAGGACAGTTCAATCAGCCCCAGCATTTT. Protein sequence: CASSQGQFNQPQHF.

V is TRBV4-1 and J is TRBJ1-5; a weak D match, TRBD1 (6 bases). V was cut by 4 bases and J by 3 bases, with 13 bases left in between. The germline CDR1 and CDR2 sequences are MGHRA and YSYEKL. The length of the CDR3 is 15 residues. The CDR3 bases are TGCGCCAGCAGCCGGGGGCAGGGAGTCAATCAGCCCCAGCATTTT. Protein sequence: CASSRGQGVNQPQHF.

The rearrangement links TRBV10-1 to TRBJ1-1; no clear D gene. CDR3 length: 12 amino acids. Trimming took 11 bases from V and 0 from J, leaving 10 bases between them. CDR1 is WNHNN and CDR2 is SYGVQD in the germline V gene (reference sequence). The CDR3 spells CAVTIMNTEAFF. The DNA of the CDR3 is TGCGCCGTTACTATTATGAACACTGAAGCTTTCTTT.

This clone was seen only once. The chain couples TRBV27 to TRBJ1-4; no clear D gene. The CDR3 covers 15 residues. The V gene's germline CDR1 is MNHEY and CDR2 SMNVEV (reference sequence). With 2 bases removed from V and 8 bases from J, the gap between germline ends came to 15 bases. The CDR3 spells CASSLRSVLGEKLFF. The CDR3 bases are TGTGCCAGCAGTTTAAGATCCGTGCTTGGCGAAAAACTGTTTTTT.

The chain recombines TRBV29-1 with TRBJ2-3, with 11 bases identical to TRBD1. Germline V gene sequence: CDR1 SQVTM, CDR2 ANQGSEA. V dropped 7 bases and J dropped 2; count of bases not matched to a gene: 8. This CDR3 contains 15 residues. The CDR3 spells CSGLGTGGTTDTQYF. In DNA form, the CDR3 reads TGCAGCGGACTCGGGACAGGGGGGACCACAGATACGCAGTATTTT.

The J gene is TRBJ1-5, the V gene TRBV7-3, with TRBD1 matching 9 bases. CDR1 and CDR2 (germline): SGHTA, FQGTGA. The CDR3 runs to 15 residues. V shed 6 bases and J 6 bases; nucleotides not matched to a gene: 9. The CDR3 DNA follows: TGTGCCAGCAGTTCACAGGGGGCGGCGGTTCAGCCCCAGCATTTT. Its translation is CASSSQGAAVQPQHF.

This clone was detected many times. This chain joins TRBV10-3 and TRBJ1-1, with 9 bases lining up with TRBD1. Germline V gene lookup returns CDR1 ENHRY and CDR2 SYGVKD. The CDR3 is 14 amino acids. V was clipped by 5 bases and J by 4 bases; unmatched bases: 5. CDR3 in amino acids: CAISRQGGITEAFF. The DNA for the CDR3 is TGTGCCATCAGTAGACAGGGGGGGATCACTGAAGCTTTCTTT.

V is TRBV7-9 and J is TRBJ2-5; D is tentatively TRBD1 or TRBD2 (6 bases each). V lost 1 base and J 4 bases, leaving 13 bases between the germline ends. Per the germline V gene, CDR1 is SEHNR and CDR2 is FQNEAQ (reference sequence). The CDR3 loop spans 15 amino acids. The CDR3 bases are TGTGCCAGCAGCTTAGTGGGGGGCCTGGGAGAGACCCAGTACTTC. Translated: CASSLVGGLGETQYF.

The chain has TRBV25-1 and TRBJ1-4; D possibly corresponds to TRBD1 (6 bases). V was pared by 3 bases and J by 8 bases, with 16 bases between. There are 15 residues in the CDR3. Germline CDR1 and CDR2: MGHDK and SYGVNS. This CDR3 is CASSDQGRGGEKLFF. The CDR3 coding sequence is TGTGCCAGCAGTGACCAGGGCAGGGGAGGCGAAAAACTGTTTTTT.

The CDR3 nucleotides are TGTGCCAGCAGTTTTTCCCAGGCGACTGCAACTAATGAAAAACTGTTTTTT. This gives the protein CASSFSQATATNEKLFF. J is TRBJ1-4 and V is TRBV27; D gene ambiguous. The CDR3 runs to 17 residues. Trimming took 3 bases from V and 0 from J, leaving 14 bases between them. Germline V gives CDR1 MNHEY, CDR2 SMNVEV (reference sequence).

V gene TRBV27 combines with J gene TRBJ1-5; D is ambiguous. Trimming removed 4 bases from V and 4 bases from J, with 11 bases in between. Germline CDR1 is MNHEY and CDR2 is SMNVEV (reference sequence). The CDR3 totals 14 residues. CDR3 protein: CASSWQQINQPQHF. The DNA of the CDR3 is TGTGCCAGCAGTTGGCAACAGATAAATCAGCCCCAGCATTTT.

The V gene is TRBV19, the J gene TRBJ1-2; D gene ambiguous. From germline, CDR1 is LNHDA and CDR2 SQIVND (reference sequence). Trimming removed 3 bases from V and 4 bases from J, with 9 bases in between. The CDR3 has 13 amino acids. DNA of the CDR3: TGTGCCAGTAGTATGCCAGAAGGCTATGGCTACACCTTC. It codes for CASSMPEGYGYTF.